A selection of T cell receptor beta chains follows, all from one sample in a study of control samples from healthy donors and cancer patients. Profiled with immunoSEQ multiplex PCR; TCRdb holds only in-frame clones, not every one. The table lists about 76,000 clones, approximately 91% of them singletons. Sequenced material: PBMCs. These receptors all stem from a woman aged 45-65 years with colorectal cancer. Both conserved end residues are part of each CDR3. D genes are given only for firm matches.

D gene	J gene	V gene	CDR3 protein	CDR3 DNA
-	TRBJ1-2	TRBV12-3/TRBV12-4	CASTWDNNYGYTF	TGTGCCAGCACCTGGGACAATAACTATGGCTACACCTTC
-	TRBJ1-2	TRBV30	CAWSVQWGNYGYTF	TGTGCCTGGAGTGTACAGTGGGGGAACTATGGCTACACCTTC
TRBD1	TRBJ1-4	TRBV4-3	CASSQQGQGGKLFF	TGCGCCAGCAGCCAACAGGGACAGGGGGGAAAACTGTTTTTT
-	TRBJ1-6	TRBV3-1/TRBV3-2	CASSQDGASTNSPLHF	TGTGCCAGCAGCCAAGACGGGGCGTCAACGAATTCACCCCTCCACTTT
-	TRBJ2-5	TRBV10-3	CATHPTGSETQYF	TGTGCCACCCACCCAACAGGGTCGGAGACCCAGTACTTC
-	TRBJ2-5	TRBV5-1	CASSRANEETQYF	TGCGCCAGCAGTCGAGCAAATGAAGAGACCCAGTACTTC
-	TRBJ1-1	TRBV6-2/TRBV6-3	CASSPSGPGRNTEAFF	TGTGCCAGCAGTCCCAGCGGCCCAGGGAGGAACACTGAAGCTTTCTTT
-	TRBJ2-5	TRBV2	CASSGLETQYF	TGTGCCAGCAGCGGCCTGGAGACCCAGTACTTC
TRBD2	TRBJ2-1	TRBV4-3	CASSQALPRLAGGNEQFF	TGCGCCAGCAGCCAAGCCCTCCCCCGACTAGCGGGAGGTAATGAGCAGTTCTTC
-	TRBJ2-1	TRBV12-3/TRBV12-4	CASSFSGFNEQFF	TGTGCCAGCAGTTTTTCCGGGTTCAATGAGCAGTTCTTC